The entry below gives a single TCR beta chain sequence along with its context. The sample holds one count of this clone. What antigen it recognizes has not been identified. Base-call qualities are not available, and no considerably larger clone is one nucleotide away. To sequence the TCRbeta CDR3 region, genomic DNA was isolated from the sorted cells. TCRbeta CDR3 regions were sequenced using the immunoSEQ Assay. TCRdb provides this immuneACCESS table in a form limited to in-frame rearrangements. Some clones are lacking; in checked studies, under half of them reflect an unresolved V gene, and why the rest are absent is not known. The sample includes some 57,000 clones, with 90% observed a single time. The ten largest make up 5% to 5.5% of the sample. Its CDR3 holds 15 amino acids, cysteine through phenylalanine. Left in the record is the CDR3 DNA by itself, 45 bases read in frame from the first base. V sheds 4 bases and J sheds 8 bases, leaving 21 bases between their ends. The germline V gene supplies CDR1 SGHRS and CDR2 YFSETQ.

The sample is drawn from a study of OX40 agonist ivuxolimab in advanced cancers. Notes on the research overall: Ivuxolimab, which targeted the costimulatory receptor OX40 (CD134), was an agonistic, fully human IgG2 monoclonal antibody. Intravenous ivuxolimab was administered to patients every 2 weeks at six dose levels: 0.01, 0.1, 0.3, 1.5, 3 and 10 mg/kg. Of the roughly 51 patients in dose escalation, about 20 had hepatocellular carcinoma, some 15 had melanoma, 9 had renal cell carcinoma and 9 had head and neck cancer. A male proportion of around 80% and a mean age of around 60 years, ranging from roughly 20 to 80, were recorded for the dose-escalation cohort. Prior anti-PD-1, anti-PD-L1 or anti-CTLA-4 therapy was permitted, and approximately 40% of dose-escalation patients had received checkpoint inhibitors. Partial responses occurred in three dose-escalation patients, of whom one had hepatocellular carcinoma and two had cutaneous melanoma. Peripheral TCRbeta sequencing was intended to test whether TCR sequence diversity was altered and clonal T-cell expansion was caused by ivuxolimab. The paper covers the monotherapy dose-escalation part of the phase I ivuxolimab trial, which included N of about 51 patients. Results and caveats for the whole study, not just this receptor: After ivuxolimab, expanded clones were on average more numerous among CD8+ T cells than among CD4+ T cells. In the 0.1-3.0 mg/kg groups, partial responders were among the patients with the lowest normalized peripheral clonal expansion, particularly in CD8+ T cells. Clonal expansion of both CD4+ and CD8+ blood T cells was observed from baseline to week 6 at doses 0.1 to 3.0 mg/kg. The antigen specificity of the clonally expanded peripheral T cells was not determined. Low levels of normalized T-cell clonal expansion were also seen in some nonresponding patients.

Patients with a history of autoimmune disease or receiving systemic immunosuppression were excluded from the trial. Peripheral blood for TCR sequencing was collected from all dose cohorts at baseline, on cycle 4 day 1, and on cycle 7 day 1. The samples were taken from a phase I, first-in-human, multicenter, open-label dose-escalation trial of ivuxolimab. Adults with locally advanced or metastatic head and neck squamous cell, hepatocellular, melanoma or renal cell carcinoma were enrolled in the trial. Before TCR sequencing, CD4+ and CD8+ T cells were separately sorted from peripheral blood. The sample was CD4+ or CD8+ T cells sorted from blood, taken in a trial of the OX40 agonist ivuxolimab. The chain uses TRBV5-1 and TRBJ1-2; a tentative D call is TRBD1 (6 bases match). This TCR came from an adult with an advanced solid tumor such as melanoma, head and neck, liver or kidney cancer. The CDR3 region has the sequence CASSPRTDRLGGYTF. The DNA sequence is TGCGCCAGCAGCCCCCGGACAGATAGGTTGGGGGGCTACACCTTC.